One and the same sample provided the 29 T cell receptor beta chains below, sequenced in a study of CD8 T cells in ankylosing spondylitis. Each CDR3 protein gets one entry after TCRdb re-called the 5' RACE reads with MiXCR. The sample yields around 250,000 distinct CDR3 sequences, about 11% seen once. The source material was blood, either unsorted or a sorted T cell fraction (not recorded which). The receptors were sampled from a male donor with ankylosing spondylitis or in good health (not recorded which).

At least ten counts were recorded for this clonotype. The CDR3 nucleotides read TGTGCCATCAGTGAGTGGACGACAGGGTCTGGGGCCAACGTCCTGACTTTC. Protein product: CAISEWTTGSGANVLTF. This rearrangement joins TRBV10-3 to TRBJ2-6; 7 positions agree with TRBD1. Losses at the gene ends were 1 base for V and 1 base for J; bases not matched to a gene: 4. The CDR3 covers 17 residues. CDR1 and CDR2 (germline): ENHRY, SYGVKD.

As regards this clonotype: This could be a read error, since a much larger clone is one nucleotide away. The rearrangement uses TRBV12-3 or TRBV12-4 and TRBJ1-5, with 10 bases aligning to TRBD1. CDR3 length: 14 amino acids. The CDR3 bases are TGTACCAGCAGTGGACAGGGGGACTGGCAGCCCCAGCATTTT. Protein: CTSSGQGDWQPQHF.

This clonotype appeared many times. J is TRBJ2-5 and V is TRBV10-3; 8 positions match TRBD1. The CDR3 sequence is 14 residues long. The V and J ends lost 6 bases and 2 bases, in that order; junction bases with no gene match: 5. Germline lookup yields CDR1 ENHRY and CDR2 SYGVKD. For the CDR3, the DNA is TGTGCCATCAGCCCAGGGGGCGTGCAAGAGACCCAGTACTTC. Its protein is CAISPGGVQETQYF.

Of note for this clonotype: A single base separates this from a much larger clone, so it may be a read error. The J gene is TRBJ1-1, the V gene TRBV3-1, with TRBD1 as a possible D gene (5 bases). The CDR3 has 15 amino acids. Germline CDR1 LGHDT, CDR2 YNNKEL (reference sequence). The DNA for the CDR3 is TGTGGCAGCAGCGACAACAGGTGGGCCCGCACTGAAGCTTTCTTT. This sequence encodes CGSSDNRWARTEAFF.

In this sample, this clonotype turned up a few times. The chain's CDR3 is CSALGTDQPQHF. In DNA form, the CDR3 reads TGCAGTGCTCTGGGGACGGATCAGCCCCAGCATTTT. The rearrangement links TRBV20-1 to TRBJ1-5; possibly TRBD1 for D (5 bases). Germline CDR1 and CDR2: DFQATT and SNEGSKA (reference sequence). V was trimmed by 5 bases and J by 5 bases, leaving 10 bases between them. This CDR3 spans 12 amino acids.

This clonotype occurred many times. The rearrangement uses TRBV5-1 and TRBJ2-1, with D uncertain. The CDR3 sequence is 15 residues long. With 1 base removed from V and 6 bases from J, the gap between germline ends came to 14 bases. The germline gives CDR1 SGHRS, CDR2 YFSETQ. For the CDR3, the DNA is TGCGCCAGCAGCTTGAGTAGGTTATCGGCCAATGAGCAGTTCTTC. Encoded protein: CASSLSRLSANEQFF.

This chain connects TRBV23-1 to TRBJ2-1; tentative D call: TRBD2 (5 bases). TRBV23-1 belongs to the ORF category, with a function that is uncertain. V was cut by 0 bases and J by 7 bases, with 16 bases left in between. This CDR3 is built from 16 residues. CDR3 sequence: CASSQSGLAPGNEQFF. CDR3 DNA sequence: TGCGCCAGCAGTCAATCCGGCCTCGCCCCGGGGAATGAGCAGTTCTTC.

This clonotype has ten or more counts. This sequence joins TRBV15 and TRBJ2-1; TRBD2 aligns across 7 bases. CDR1 and CDR2 (germline): LNHNV, YYDKDF (reference sequence). J gave up 5 bases and V 0 bases, and 4 bases lay outside the gene matches. The CDR3 runs 15 residues. The CDR3 sequence: CATSRDSGGHNEQFF. CDR3 coding DNA: TGTGCCACCAGCAGAGATTCGGGAGGCCACAATGAGCAGTTCTTC.

The gene calls are TRBV2 and TRBJ2-1; unclear D gene. CDR1 and CDR2 from the germline V gene are SNHLY and FYNNEI. The CDR3 runs 13 residues. The ends were cut back, 4 bases at V and 8 bases at J, with 12 bases in the middle. The CDR3 DNA is TGTGCCAGCAGTGGGCAGGTGTTGGATGAGCAGTTCTTC. Its protein product is CASSGQVLDEQFF.

Many counts were recorded for this clonotype. The chain joins TRBV15 to TRBJ2-4; weak D call: TRBD2 (5 bases). The germline V and J ends were trimmed by 3 bases and 6 bases, with 15 bases remaining between them. Germline CDR1 is LNHNV and CDR2 is YYDKDF (reference sequence). The CDR3 consists of 15 residues. The CDR3 loop reads CATSSRADLRNIQYF. The CDR3 DNA reads as TGTGCCACCAGCAGTAGAGCGGACTTGAGAAACATTCAGTACTTC.

This clonotype was picked up many times. At one end the junction does not follow the germline gene, possibly because of a read error. Here the CDR3 DNA reads TGCAGTGCTTCGTCAGGGACTTCCTCCTCCAATGAGCAGTTCTTC. Translated, it gives CSASSGTSSSNEQFF. The chain joins TRBV20-1 to TRBJ2-1; perhaps TRBD2 as D (6 bases). Germline V gene data show CDR1 as DFQATT and CDR2 as SNEGSKA (reference sequence). This CDR3 spans 15 amino acids.

The rearrangement joins TRBV6-1 to TRBJ2-7; D tentatively reads TRBD1 or TRBD2 (5 bases each). The CDR3 runs 14 residues. Trimming pared 1 base from V and 2 bases from J, leaving 9 bases between. From germline, CDR1 is MNHNS and CDR2 SASEGT. CDR3 sequence reads: CASSEGDGAYEQYF. The CDR3 region has the DNA TGTGCCAGCAGTGAAGGGGACGGAGCCTACGAGCAGTACTTC.

The rearrangement links TRBV20-1 to TRBJ2-3; no clear D gene. The CDR3 totals 14 residues. Germline CDR1 is DFQATT and CDR2 is SNEGSKA (reference sequence). Trimming took 0 bases from V and 1 from J, leaving 8 bases between them. The CDR3 DNA sequence: TGCAGTGCTAGAGATTGGTGGGGCACAGATACGCAGTATTTT. Translated: CSARDWWGTDTQYF.

The rearrangement joins TRBV6-1 to TRBJ2-7; possibly TRBD1 or TRBD2 for D (7 bases each). CDR1 is MNHNS, CDR2 SASEGT, per germline. V lost 5 bases to trimming and J lost 5 bases, with 16 bases between them. This CDR3 comprises 14 residues. The CDR3 coding sequence is TGTGCCAGCAGTCTCCAGGGGGGAGGGGACGAGCAGTACTTC. Translated: CASSLQGGGDEQYF.

This clonotype was recorded many times. This chain uses TRBV5-5 with TRBJ1-1, with D possibly being TRBD1 (5 bases). CDR1 and CDR2 from the germline V gene are SGHKS and YYEKEE (reference sequence). Trimming removed 4 bases from V and 0 bases from J, with 10 bases in between. The CDR3 consists of 14 residues. The CDR3 spells CASSTGTLNTEAFF. The CDR3 DNA is TGTGCCAGCAGCACGGGGACGCTGAACACTGAAGCTTTCTTT.

This clonotype was seen repeatedly, ten times or more. The genes are TRBV12-3 or TRBV12-4 and TRBJ2-1; possibly TRBD1 or TRBD2 for D (5 bases each). The V gene lost 8 bases and the J gene lost 0 bases, with 8 bases spanning the gap. The CDR3 totals 13 residues. The CDR3: CASEGSSYNEQFF. In nucleotides, the CDR3 is TGTGCCAGCGAGGGGAGCTCCTACAATGAGCAGTTCTTC.

As to this clonotype: One base away lies a much larger clone, so this may be a sequencing read error. This chain uses TRBV5-1 with TRBJ2-5; D not resolved. Germline-derived CDR1 and CDR2 are SGHRS and YFSETQ. This CDR3 contains 13 residues. CDR3 sequence (DNA): TGCACCAGCAGCCCTGACCAATGGGAGACCCAGTACTTC. Translation gives CTSSPDQWETQYF.

This clonotype occurred many times. V gene TRBV12-3 or TRBV12-4 combines with J gene TRBJ2-3; no clear D gene. The germline V and J ends were trimmed by 0 bases and 10 bases, with 14 bases remaining between them. The CDR3 extends over 14 amino acids. The CDR3 nucleotides are TGTGCCAGCAGTTTAGCGTCTCCCGTGCTGGCGCAGTATTTT. It codes for CASSLASPVLAQYF.

There are many counts of this clonotype. V is TRBV5-1 and J is TRBJ1-4; D is unresolved. The V end was cut by 4 bases, the J end by 0 bases, with 13 bases between. CDR3 length: 16 amino acids. CDR1 and CDR2 from the germline V gene are SGHRS and YFSETQ. The CDR3 loop reads CASSPGVGSTNEKLFF. CDR3 DNA sequence: TGCGCCAGCAGCCCTGGTGTCGGCTCAACTAATGAAAAACTGTTTTTT.

This clonotype was found many times. J is TRBJ2-2 and V is TRBV5-1; TRBD1 is a possible D gene (6 bases). Trimming stripped 0 bases from V and 1 base from J, with 7 bases between. The germline V gene encodes CDR1 SGHRS and CDR2 YFSETQ. CDR3 length: 15 residues. The CDR3 is CASSLAGVNTGELFF. The CDR3 bases are TGCGCCAGCAGCTTGGCAGGGGTGAACACCGGGGAGCTGTTTTTT.

This clonotype was detected a few times. This chain uses TRBV9 with TRBJ2-1; either TRBD1 or TRBD2 may supply D (5 bases each). This CDR3 is built from 16 residues. V shed 0 bases and J shed 5 bases, with 15 bases lying between them. CDR1 and CDR2 from the germline V gene are SGDLS and YYNGEE. The CDR3 DNA is TGTGCCAGCAGCGTAGCCCCCCCGGGACCGGACAATGAGCAGTTCTTC. Its translation: CASSVAPPGPDNEQFF.

The rearrangement links TRBV14 to TRBJ1-2; D not certain. Per germline, CDR1 SGHDN and CDR2 FVKESK. Trimming pared 4 bases from V and 5 bases from J, leaving 14 bases between. The CDR3 is 14 amino acids. CDR3 loop: CASSREIRGYGYTF. CDR3 DNA: TGTGCCAGCAGCCGTGAAATTCGGGGTTATGGCTACACCTTC.

This clonotype was observed many times. The chain joins TRBV3-1 to TRBJ2-3, with D unclear. Germline V lookup: CDR1 LGHDT, CDR2 YNNKEL (reference sequence). With 1 base removed from V and 5 bases from J, the gap between germline ends came to 7 bases. The CDR3 is made up of 13 amino acids. The CDR3: CASSQVNRDTQYF. The CDR3 nucleotides are TGTGCCAGCAGCCAAGTCAATCGAGATACGCAGTATTTT.

This clonotype has a count of ten or more. The CDR3 DNA follows: TGTGCCAGCAGTCTACGTCCGGGGACCTACGAGCAGTACTTC. Translation: CASSLRPGTYEQYF. The chain is built from TRBV7-9 and TRBJ2-7, with a possible D match to TRBD2 (5 bases). Trimming took 6 bases from V and 2 from J, leaving 14 bases between them. The germline CDR1 and CDR2 sequences are SEHNR and FQNEAQ (reference sequence). The CDR3 contains 14 residues.

This clonotype was detected ten times or more. This rearrangement joins TRBV20-1 to TRBJ1-1, with a possible D match to TRBD1 (5 bases). This CDR3 contains 19 residues. Germline CDR1 is DFQATT and CDR2 is SNEGSKA (reference sequence). V was trimmed by 1 base and J by 6 bases, leaving 30 bases between them. CDR3 loop: CSARGADGSHGAVQAEAFF. CDR3 bases: TGCAGTGCTAGAGGAGCAGACGGGAGCCATGGGGCCGTACAGGCTGAAGCTTTCTTT.

This clonotype has only a few counts. J is TRBJ2-1 and V is TRBV2, with D perhaps matching TRBD2 (6 bases). Trimming took 4 bases from V and 6 from J, leaving 10 bases between them. The CDR3 runs to 13 residues. In germline, CDR1 is SNHLY, CDR2 FYNNEI. DNA of the CDR3: TGTGCCAGCAGTGTAAGGGGAGGCAATGAGCAGTTCTTC. Translation: CASSVRGGNEQFF. The whole variable domain, filled in from reference TRBV2 and TRBJ2-1, reads EPEVTQTPSHQVTQMGQEVILRCVPISNHLYFYWYRQILGQKVEFLVSFYNNEISEKSEIFDDQFSVERPDGSNFTLKIRSTKLEDSAMYFCASSVRGGNEQFFGPGTRLTVL.

CDR3 sequence reads: CASSLRLAGSQETQYF. CDR3 DNA sequence: TGTGCCAGCAGCCTCAGACTAGCGGGAAGCCAAGAGACCCAGTACTTC. V and J are TRBV7-8 and TRBJ2-5; 11 bases map to TRBD2. The ends lost 5 bases at V and 1 base at J; junction bases unmatched: 6. Germline V gene lookup returns CDR1 SGHVS and CDR2 FQNEAQ. The CDR3 has 16 residues.

This clonotype was counted many times. The rearrangement uses TRBV5-1 and TRBJ1-2; D remains unclear. There are 10 residues in the CDR3. With 7 bases removed from V and 6 bases from J, the gap between germline ends came to 7 bases. Germline CDR1 SGHRS, CDR2 YFSETQ. The DNA for the CDR3 is TGCGCCAGCCGCGCGGATGGCTACACCTTC. Amino acids: CASRADGYTF.

This clonotype was picked up many times. The J gene is TRBJ2-3, the V gene TRBV7-3, with TRBD1 matching over 7 bases. V was clipped by 5 bases and J by 5 bases; unmatched bases: 7. The CDR3 sequence is 14 residues long. CDR1 and CDR2 from the germline V gene are SGHTA and FQGTGA. CDR3 sequence reads: CASSPTGAGDTQYF. The CDR3 DNA reads as TGTGCCAGCAGCCCAACAGGGGCCGGAGATACGCAGTATTTT.